This is a list of T cell receptor beta chains from one sample in a study of spatial heterogeneity in lung cancer. TCRdb re-analysed the 5' RACE reads in MiXCR, keeping a single row per CDR3 protein. In the table there are 40,000 or so distinct CDR3 sequences, 5.2% of which are singletons. The material was PBMCs, obtained at surgery. These TCRs come from a female donor with early-stage non-small cell lung cancer. Both conserved end residues are part of each CDR3. Fields, in order: J gene, D gene, clone size, V gene, CDR3 protein, CDR3 DNA. The D gene is left open where the match is weak. Clone size appears in some rows only: once, few, many, or a class for an expanded clone.

TRBJ1-3,TRBD1,NA,TRBV11-2,CASSLDRGLRNTIYF,TGTGCCAGCAGCTTGGACAGGGGGCTGAGAAACACCATATATTTT
TRBJ2-5,TRBD2,many,TRBV7-2,CASSFLAGGLGETQYF,TGTGCCAGCAGCTTCCTTGCGGGGGGGCTTGGAGAGACCCAGTACTTC
TRBJ2-5,TRBD1,few,TRBV6-6,CASRDGQGSGETQYF,TGTGCCAGCAGAGACGGACAGGGTTCAGGAGAGACCCAGTACTTC
TRBJ2-7,NA,many,TRBV9,CASSVGRENEQYF,TGTGCCAGCAGCGTAGGGCGCGAGAACGAGCAGTACTTC
TRBJ1-2,NA,few,TRBV30,CAWSAGGRGYTF,TGTGCCTGGAGTGCCGGGGGGCGAGGCTACACCTTC
TRBJ2-4,NA,many,TRBV6-1,CASSEGRGSAHIQYF,TGTGCCAGCAGTGAAGGAAGGGGGTCGGCGCACATTCAGTACTTC
TRBJ2-5,NA,many,TRBV7-8,CASSLVGGEETQYF,TGTGCCAGCAGCTTAGTAGGGGGGGAAGAGACCCAGTACTTC
TRBJ1-4,NA,many,TRBV11-1,CASSLGQNEKLFF,TGTGCCAGCAGCTTGGGTCAAAATGAAAAACTGTTTTTT
TRBJ2-3,NA,many,TRBV4-3,CASSQDIGQSTDTQYF,TGCGCCAGCAGCCAAGACATCGGGCAGAGCACAGATACGCAGTATTTT
TRBJ1-4,TRBD1,many,TRBV11-2,CASSSIRGPWEKLFF,TGTGCCAGCAGCTCCATCAGGGGGCCCTGGGAAAAACTGTTTTTT
TRBJ1-2,NA,few,TRBV24-1,CATSKGLNYTF,TGTGCCACCAGTAAGGGCCTTAACTACACCTTC
TRBJ2-6,NA,NA,TRBV20-1,CSARTLSGANVLTF,TGCAGTGCTAGAACACTCTCTGGGGCCAACGTCCTGACTTTC
TRBJ2-3,NA,many,TRBV6-4,CASSDNSLTDTQYF,TGTGCCAGCAGTGACAACTCTCTCACAGATACGCAGTATTTT
TRBJ1-4,NA,many,TRBV5-6,CASSFGQGYEKLFF,TGTGCCAGCAGCTTTGGGCAGGGTTACGAAAAACTGTTTTTT
TRBJ2-7,TRBD1,NA,TRBV10-2,CASSDGTGYDEQYF,TGCGCCAGCAGTGATGGGACAGGGTACGACGAGCAGTACTTC
TRBJ1-2,NA,many,TRBV25-1,CASKTDGSNYGYTF,TGTGCCAGCAAGACAGACGGGTCTAACTATGGCTACACCTTC
TRBJ2-3,NA,medium-sized,TRBV5-5,CASSVTGRTDTQYF,TGTGCCAGCAGCGTGACGGGTCGCACAGATACGCAGTATTTT
TRBJ2-3,NA,NA,TRBV15,CATSEPRTAGKLTF,TGTGCCACCAGCGAACCAAGGACGGCCGGAAAACTAACTTTT
TRBJ2-7,NA,many,TRBV5-5,CASSLGWAAYEQYF,TGTGCCAGCAGCTTAGGATGGGCAGCATACGAGCAGTACTTC
TRBJ2-7,NA,many,TRBV11-2,CASSLGAGSYEQYF,TGTGCCAGCAGCTTAGGTGCGGGATCCTACGAGCAGTACTTC
TRBJ2-1,NA,many,TRBV7-8,CASSLARYEQFF,TGTGCCAGCAGCTTAGCGCGCTATGAGCAGTTCTTC
TRBJ2-1,NA,many,TRBV18,CASSIGPRRSYNEQFF,TGTGCCAGCTCTATAGGCCCGAGACGGTCCTACAATGAGCAGTTCTTC